These 27 T cell receptor beta chains share one sample of origin, sequenced in a study of T cells in Graves' hyperthyroidism and ophthalmopathy. Amplification yielded TCR beta CDR3 regions, with RNA transcripts as the source. HTBI primers were used for first-round RT-PCR of the TCR CDR3. In TCRdb, the multiplex PCR reads were re-called with MiXCR into one record per CDR3 protein. The sample contains about 570,000 distinct CDR3 sequences, more than 45% of which appear only once. Sequencing was done on a sample of peripheral blood or thyroid tissue (not recorded which). These receptors were obtained from an adult woman with Graves' disease, either hyperthyroidism or ophthalmopathy (not recorded which).

This clonotype came up many times. The chain carries TRBV12-3 or TRBV12-4 and TRBJ1-4; 8 bases are shared with TRBD1. The CDR3 has 15 residues. With V trimmed by 4 bases and J by 13 bases, 14 bases remained unmatched. CDR3 protein: CASSSTRREGTGLFF. CDR3 coding DNA: TGTGCCAGCAGTTCCACCCGCCGCGAGGGGACAGGACTGTTTTTT.

This clonotype was counted many times. The gene calls are TRBV20-1 and TRBJ1-2; maybe TRBD1 (5 bases). V shed 0 bases and J shed 8 bases, with 13 bases lying between them. CDR3 length: 13 residues. The germline V gene encodes CDR1 DFQATT and CDR2 SNEGSKA (reference sequence). This CDR3 reads CSARDRKGHGYTF. The CDR3 DNA reads as TGCAGTGCTAGAGATCGGAAGGGGCACGGCTACACCTTC.

The chain joins TRBV15 to TRBJ2-2, with 10 bases identical to TRBD2. From germline, CDR1 is LNHNV and CDR2 YYDKDF (reference sequence). The CDR3 is 18 residues long. With V trimmed by 1 base and J by 4 bases, 9 bases remained unmatched. The CDR3 reads CATSRGSKREGGTGELFF. In nucleotides, the CDR3 is TGTGCCACCAGCAGAGGGAGTAAGCGGGAGGGCGGCACCGGGGAGCTGTTTTTT.

This chain connects TRBV7-3 to TRBJ2-5; no firm D call. The V gene's germline CDR1 is SGHTA and CDR2 FQGTGA. This CDR3 is built from 13 residues. V was clipped by 5 bases and J by 7 bases, with 14 bases between them. CDR3 bases: TGTGCCAGCAGCCTCGGGCCTATCGGGACCCAGTACTTC. Residues: CASSLGPIGTQYF. The full variable domain, rest sourced from reference TRBV7-3 and TRBJ2-5, is GAGVSQTPSNKVTEKGKYVELRCDPISGHTALYWYRQSLGQGPEFLIYFQGTGAADDSGLPNDRFFAVRPEGSVSTLKIQRTERGDSAVYLCASSLGPIGTQYFGPGTRLLVL.

This chain joins TRBV15 and TRBJ2-2, with 7 nucleotides matching TRBD1. Germline V lookup: CDR1 LNHNV, CDR2 YYDKDF (reference sequence). V shed 5 bases, J shed 3 bases, and the junction held 12 bases outside the gene matches. The CDR3 covers 17 residues. The CDR3 region has the DNA TGTGCCACCAGCCCACGCCCGGTCGGGACAGACACCGGGGAGCTGTTTTTT. This translates into CATSPRPVGTDTGELFF.

This clonotype came up many times. The gene calls are TRBV7-9 and TRBJ1-5; D is perhaps TRBD1 (5 bases). V gave up 4 bases and J gave up 3 bases, with 10 bases separating them. The CDR3 contains 14 residues. Germline V gives CDR1 SEHNR, CDR2 FQNEAQ (reference sequence). DNA of the CDR3: TGTGCCAGCAGCTCGGACAAATTCAATCAGCCCCAGCATTTT. This codes for CASSSDKFNQPQHF. The entire variable domain, with the rest obtained from reference TRBV7-9 and TRBJ1-5, is as follows: DTGVSQNPRHKITKRGQNVTFRCDPISEHNRLYWYRQTLGQGPEFLTYFQNEAQLEKSRLLSDRFSAERPKGSFSTLEIQRTEQGDSAMYLCASSSDKFNQPQHFGDGTRLSIL.

This clonotype was counted a few times. Sequence at one end of the junction differs from germline and may be a read error. This chain uses TRBV7-9 with TRBJ2-5; the match to TRBD1 covers 9 bases. This CDR3 comprises 14 residues. Looked up from germline, CDR1 is SEHNR and CDR2 is FQNEAQ (reference sequence). This chain's CDR3 is CASGWGQGQDTQYF. CDR3 sequence (DNA): TGTGCCAGCGGCTGGGGACAGGGTCAAGACACCCAGTACTTC. Full variable domain (rest looked up from reference TRBV7-9 and TRBJ2-5): DTGVSQNPRHKITKRGQNVTFRCDPISEHNRLYWYRQTLGQGPEFLTYFQNEAQLEKSRLLSDRFSAERPKGSFSTLEIQRTEQGDSAMYLCASGWGQGQDTQYFGPGTRLLVL.

This chain joins TRBV27 and TRBJ1-1; D is uncertain. Germline values: CDR1 MNHEY, CDR2 SMNVEV (reference sequence). The CDR3 contains 15 residues. Trimming cost V 3 bases and J 6 bases, with 17 bases left between them. Here the CDR3 DNA reads TGTGCCAGCAGTTTCGACGGTAAAATTAGCGCTGAAGCTTTCTTT. Protein: CASSFDGKISAEAFF.

The sample holds many counts of this clonotype. The chain links TRBV15 to TRBJ2-2; D assignment may be TRBD1 or TRBD2 (5 bases each). The CDR3 length is 17 residues. CDR1 and CDR2 from the germline V gene are LNHNV and YYDKDF (reference sequence). Trimming stripped 3 bases from V and 2 bases from J, with 16 bases between. The CDR3 bases are TGTGCCACCAGCAGCCTCCTAGGGACCCGAAACACCGGGGAGCTGTTTTTT. This codes for CATSSLLGTRNTGELFF.

This chain uses TRBV10-3 with TRBJ1-1; 7 nucleotides agree with TRBD1. Trimming at V came to 0 bases and at J to 5 bases, leaving 6 bases not matched to a gene. CDR3 size: 15 residues. Germline V gene sequence: CDR1 ENHRY, CDR2 SYGVKD. The CDR3 bases are TGTGCCATCAGTGAGTCGACAGGGTCCTTAACTGAAGCTTTCTTT. It yields the protein CAISESTGSLTEAFF.

As for this clonotype: A much larger clone is a single base away; this may be a read error. The gene calls are TRBV5-1 and TRBJ1-1, with D unclear. In germline, CDR1 is SGHRS, CDR2 YFSETQ. Trimming removed 6 bases from V and 1 base from J, with 4 bases in between. The CDR3 sequence is 11 residues long. Here the CDR3 DNA reads TGCGCCAGCATGGGGAACACTGAAGCTTTCTTT. It translates to CASMGNTEAFF.

The rearrangement joins TRBV2 to TRBJ2-7; 10 bases are shared with TRBD2. The CDR3 covers 15 residues. Unmatched junction bases numbered 4, after V lost 2 bases and J lost 3 bases. Germline lookup yields CDR1 SNHLY and CDR2 FYNNEI. The DNA for the CDR3 is TGTGCCAGCAGTGAAATAAGCGGGAGGGTCTACGAGCAGTACTTC. Translation gives CASSEISGRVYEQYF.

The chain uses TRBV2 and TRBJ2-7; 11 bases match TRBD1. This CDR3 comprises 14 residues. The germline gives CDR1 SNHLY, CDR2 FYNNEI. After removal of 7 bases from V and 6 bases from J, the junction contained 8 bases not matched to a gene. CDR3 in amino acids: CASTPLGTGGEQYF. The CDR3 DNA is TGTGCCAGCACCCCCCTTGGGACAGGGGGCGAGCAGTACTTC.

This clonotype has more than one count but fewer than ten. The V gene is TRBV18, the J gene TRBJ2-7; the D call may be TRBD1 or TRBD2 (5 bases each). This CDR3 comprises 15 residues. Trimming removed 3 bases from V and 0 bases from J, with 12 bases in between. Germline CDR1 is KGHSH and CDR2 is LQKENI. The CDR3 DNA follows: TGTGCCAGCTCACCTTCCCGGGGCTCCTCCTACGAGCAGTACTTC. It yields the protein CASSPSRGSSYEQYF.

This clonotype was seen repeatedly, ten times or more. This sequence joins TRBV20-1 and TRBJ1-5, with 10 bases matching TRBD1. Trimming removed 0 bases from V and 5 bases from J; junction bases left unmatched: 1. The germline V gene has CDR1 DFQATT and CDR2 SNEGSKA (reference sequence). The CDR3 spans 14 residues. CDR3 DNA sequence: TGCAGTGCTAGAGAGGGACAGGGGTATCAGCCCCAGCATTTT. It codes for CSAREGQGYQPQHF.

This clonotype has only one observation. One end of the junction does not line up with germline, which may come from a read error. The CDR3 protein is CASSPTRLPREQYF. The CDR3 bases are TGTGCCAGCAGTCCGACCCGCCTACCCCGCGAGCAGTACTTC. This chain joins TRBV10-3 and TRBJ2-7; D remains unclear. CDR1 is ENHRY, CDR2 SYGVKD, per germline. The CDR3 sequence is 14 residues long.

The V and J genes are TRBV13 and TRBJ2-7; D is perhaps TRBD2 (6 bases). There are 13 residues in the CDR3. The germline V gene has CDR1 PRHDT and CDR2 FYEKMQ (reference sequence). CDR3 loop: CARDRGTTYEQYF. CDR3 nucleotides: TGTGCTAGAGATCGCGGGACCACCTACGAGCAGTACTTC.

The CDR3 is CASSVANRGELFF. The CDR3 nucleotides are TGTGCCAGCAGCGTAGCGAATCGCGGGGAGCTGTTTTTT. This rearrangement joins TRBV9 to TRBJ2-2; D is unclear. V was trimmed by 0 bases and J by 7 bases, leaving 7 bases between them. Germline CDR1 reads SGDLS; CDR2 reads YYNGEE. This CDR3 contains 13 residues.

The V and J genes are TRBV29-1 and TRBJ2-5, with 7 bases lining up with TRBD2. Germline lookup yields CDR1 SQVTM and CDR2 ANQGSEA. CDR3 length: 14 amino acids. The ends lost 8 bases at V and 1 base at J; junction bases unmatched: 10. Here the CDR3 reads CSPPKRDGQETQYF. DNA for the CDR3: TGCAGCCCCCCTAAGCGGGACGGCCAAGAGACCCAGTACTTC.

This clonotype was observed many times. CDR3 residues: CASSLTSGPQETQYF. DNA of the CDR3: TGCGCCAGCAGCTTGACGTCGGGCCCCCAAGAGACCCAGTACTTC. The chain couples TRBV5-1 to TRBJ2-5, with D unresolved. The V and J ends lost 1 base and 1 base respectively, with 11 bases between them. CDR1 and CDR2 (germline): SGHRS, YFSETQ. The length of the CDR3 is 15 residues.

Comment on this clonotype: One end of the junction varies from germline; a read error may be responsible. The chain recombines TRBV6-2 or TRBV6-3 with TRBJ2-5, with no clear D. Germline values: CDR1 MNHEY, CDR2 SVGEGT. This CDR3 has 17 amino acids. In DNA form, the CDR3 reads TGTGCCACCAGTTCGCCCAGATCCGATAGCCCCAGGGAGACCCAGTACTTC. Translated: CATSSPRSDSPRETQYF.

This clonotype was detected ten times or more. The V call is TRBV11-2, the J call TRBJ1-1; TRBD1 agrees at 8 bases. Germline-derived CDR1 and CDR2 are SGHAT and FQNNGV. The CDR3 sequence is 15 residues long. Trimming cost V 4 bases and J 5 bases; bases outside gene matches: 9. In DNA, the CDR3 is TGTGCCAGCAGCTCCCTTCGCAGGGGGCCTACTGAAGCTTTCTTT. This encodes CASSSLRRGPTEAFF. Full variable domain (missing parts from reference TRBV11-2 and TRBJ1-1): EAGVAQSPRYKIIEKRQSVAFWCNPISGHATLYWYQQILGQGPKLLIQFQNNGVVDDSQLPKDRFSAERLKGVDSTLKIQPAKLEDSAVYLCASSSLRRGPTEAFFGQGTRLTVV.

In this sample, this clonotype turned up many times. The chain recombines TRBV10-2 with TRBJ2-5; TRBD1 or TRBD2 may be the D gene (5 bases each). Trimming pared 8 bases from V and 3 bases from J, leaving 13 bases between. This CDR3 region has 13 residues. Per germline, CDR1 WSHSY and CDR2 SAAADI. DNA for the CDR3: TGCGCCAGCGAACCGGGACCAAAAGAGACCCAGTACTTC. Translated, it gives CASEPGPKETQYF.

The table lists this clonotype with a few counts. This CDR3 is CSAHNEKLFF. The CDR3 DNA is TGCAGTGCTCACAATGAAAAACTGTTTTTT. The V call is TRBV20-1, the J call TRBJ1-4; no reliable D call. V gave up 5 bases and J gave up 5 bases, with 3 bases separating them. The CDR3 has 10 amino acids. CDR1 DFQATT and CDR2 SNEGSKA come from the germline V gene (reference sequence).

At least ten counts were recorded for this clonotype. J is TRBJ2-7 and V is TRBV5-1, with 8 bases aligning to TRBD1. Per the germline V gene, CDR1 is SGHRS and CDR2 is YFSETQ. Losses at the gene ends were 0 bases for V and 1 base for J; bases not matched to a gene: 3. The CDR3 has 15 residues. Here the CDR3 reads CASSLGTGGSYEQYF. In nucleotides, the CDR3 is TGCGCCAGCAGCTTGGGAACAGGGGGGTCCTACGAGCAGTACTTC.

This clonotype was found many times. The chain recombines TRBV7-9 with TRBJ1-2; 7 bases map to TRBD1. V gave up 5 bases and J gave up 8 bases; unmatched junction bases: 8. CDR1 and CDR2 (germline): SEHNR, FQNEAQ (reference sequence). The length of the CDR3 is 13 residues. The CDR3 DNA reads TGTGCCAGCAGCATGACAGGGTTGAAGGGCTACACCTTC. Amino acid sequence: CASSMTGLKGYTF.

This chain connects TRBV20-1 to TRBJ2-2; D is uncertain. With 0 bases removed from V and 6 bases from J, the gap between germline ends came to 14 bases. CDR1 is DFQATT and CDR2 is SNEGSKA in the germline V gene (reference sequence). The CDR3 is 15 amino acids. This CDR3 is CSARELNRSPGELFF. CDR3 sequence (DNA): TGCAGTGCTAGAGAACTCAATAGATCCCCCGGGGAGCTGTTTTTT.